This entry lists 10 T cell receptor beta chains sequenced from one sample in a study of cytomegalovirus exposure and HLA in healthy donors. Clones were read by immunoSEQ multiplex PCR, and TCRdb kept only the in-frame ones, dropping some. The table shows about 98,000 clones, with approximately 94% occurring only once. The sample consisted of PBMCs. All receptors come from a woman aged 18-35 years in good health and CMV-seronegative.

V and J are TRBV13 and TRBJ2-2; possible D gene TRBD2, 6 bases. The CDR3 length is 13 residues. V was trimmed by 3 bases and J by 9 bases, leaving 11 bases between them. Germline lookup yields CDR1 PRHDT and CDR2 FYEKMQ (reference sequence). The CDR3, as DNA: TGTGCCAGCAGCTTTTCGGGAGTCCGGGAGCTGTTTTTT. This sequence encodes CASSFSGVRELFF.

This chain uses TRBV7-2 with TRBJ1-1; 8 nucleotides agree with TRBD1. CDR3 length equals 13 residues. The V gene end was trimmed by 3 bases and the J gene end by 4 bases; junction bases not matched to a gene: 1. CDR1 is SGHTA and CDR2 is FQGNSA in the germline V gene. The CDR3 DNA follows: TGTGCCAGCAGCTTTGACAGGGGCACTGAAGCTTTCTTT. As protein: CASSFDRGTEAFF.

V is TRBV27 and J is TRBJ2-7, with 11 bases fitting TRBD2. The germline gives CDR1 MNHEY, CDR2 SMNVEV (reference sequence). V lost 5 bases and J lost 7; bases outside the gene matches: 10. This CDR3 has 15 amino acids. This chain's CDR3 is CASSIYSGRAMEQYF. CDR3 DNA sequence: TGTGCCAGCAGTATCTATAGCGGGAGGGCCATGGAGCAGTACTTC.

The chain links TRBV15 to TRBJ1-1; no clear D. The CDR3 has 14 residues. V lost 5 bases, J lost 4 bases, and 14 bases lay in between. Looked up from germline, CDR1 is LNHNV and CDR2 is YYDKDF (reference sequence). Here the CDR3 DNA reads TGTGCCACCAGCGGTTTCAGAAGCGGCACTGAAGCTTTCTTT. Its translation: CATSGFRSGTEAFF.

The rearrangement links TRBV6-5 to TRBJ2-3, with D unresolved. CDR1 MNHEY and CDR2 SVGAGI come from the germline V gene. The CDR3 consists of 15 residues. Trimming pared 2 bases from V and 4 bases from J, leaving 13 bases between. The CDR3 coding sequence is TGTGCCAGCAGTTACGAGTTTAATAGAGCAGATACGCAGTATTTT. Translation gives CASSYEFNRADTQYF.

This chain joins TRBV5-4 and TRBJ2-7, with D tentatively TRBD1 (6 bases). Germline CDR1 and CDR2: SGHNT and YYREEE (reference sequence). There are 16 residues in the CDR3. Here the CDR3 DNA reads TGTGCTCCCGCCCCCACCAAGCCGCAGGGGTCTCCGGAGCAGTACTTC. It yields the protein CAPAPTKPQGSPEQYF. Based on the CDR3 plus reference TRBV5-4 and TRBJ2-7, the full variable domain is ETGVTQSPTHLIKTRGQQVTLRCSSQSGHNTVSWYQQALGQGPQFIFQYYREEENGRGNFPPRFSGLQFPNYSSELNVNALELDDSALYLCAPAPTKPQGSPEQYFGPGTRLTVT.

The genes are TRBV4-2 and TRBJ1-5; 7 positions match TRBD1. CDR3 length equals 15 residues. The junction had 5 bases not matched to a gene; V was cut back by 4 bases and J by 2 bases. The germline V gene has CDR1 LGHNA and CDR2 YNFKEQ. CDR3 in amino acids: CASSPGGTGNQPQHF. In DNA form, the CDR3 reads TGTGCCAGCAGCCCGGGTGGGACAGGCAATCAGCCCCAGCATTTT.

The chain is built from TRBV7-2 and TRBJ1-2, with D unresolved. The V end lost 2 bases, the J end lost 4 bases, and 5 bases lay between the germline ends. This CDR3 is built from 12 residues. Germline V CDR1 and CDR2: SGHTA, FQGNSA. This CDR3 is CASSLRSYGYTF. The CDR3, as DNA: TGTGCCAGCAGCTTACGGAGCTATGGCTACACCTTC.

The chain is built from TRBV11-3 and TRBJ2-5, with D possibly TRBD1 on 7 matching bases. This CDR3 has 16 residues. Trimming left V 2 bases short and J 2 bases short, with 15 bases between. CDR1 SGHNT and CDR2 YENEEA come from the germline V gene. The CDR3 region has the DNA TGTGCCAGCAGCTTAATCCAGGGGGGCATACAAGAGACCCAGTACTTC. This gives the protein CASSLIQGGIQETQYF.

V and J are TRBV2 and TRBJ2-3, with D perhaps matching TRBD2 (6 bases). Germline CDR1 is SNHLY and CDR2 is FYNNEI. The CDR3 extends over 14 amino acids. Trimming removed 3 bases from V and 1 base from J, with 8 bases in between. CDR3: CASSEGGGTDTQYF. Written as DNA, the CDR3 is TGTGCCAGCAGTGAGGGGGGTGGCACAGATACGCAGTATTTT.